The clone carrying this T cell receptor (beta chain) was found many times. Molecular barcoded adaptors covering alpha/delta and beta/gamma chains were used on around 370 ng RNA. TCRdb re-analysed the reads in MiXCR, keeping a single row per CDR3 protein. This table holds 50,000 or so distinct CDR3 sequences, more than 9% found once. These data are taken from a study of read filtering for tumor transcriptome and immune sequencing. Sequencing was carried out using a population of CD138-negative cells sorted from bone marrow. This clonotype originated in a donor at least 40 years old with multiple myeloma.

The CDR3 coding sequence is TGCAGTGCTAGAGATCCGGGGAGAACTTACAATGAGCAGTTCTTC. It is translated as CSARDPGRTYNEQFF. This chain joins TRBV20-1 and TRBJ2-1, with D possibly matching TRBD2 (5 bases). The V end was cut by 0 bases, the J end by 4 bases, with 13 bases between. CDR1 and CDR2 from the germline V gene are DFQATT and SNEGSKA (reference sequence). The CDR3 is made up of 15 amino acids.